These 18 T cell receptor beta chains were all obtained from the same sample, sequenced in a study of T cell responses to AZD1222 COVID-19 vaccine. Using immunoSEQ multiplex PCR, the repertoire was profiled, and TCRdb retains in-frame clones only, with some absent. The top ten clones hold less than 6% of a sample with over 70,000 clones, approximately 90% of them seen once. The sample here was peripheral blood, taken 28 days after the second AZD1222 dose. These receptors were taken from an adult who received the AZD1222 COVID-19 vaccine.

The rearrangement links TRBV24-1 to TRBJ1-2; D ambiguous. Germline lookup yields CDR1 KGHDR and CDR2 SFDVKD. Between the trimmed V and J ends, which lost 8 bases and 1 base, there was a span of 4 bases. This CDR3 contains 11 residues. The CDR3 spells CATTGNYGYTF. For the CDR3, the DNA is TGTGCCACCACGGGTAACTATGGCTACACCTTC.

This clone was seen only once. The V gene is TRBV19, the J gene TRBJ1-2; 8 bases line up with TRBD1. V shed 4 bases, J shed 1 base, and the junction held 8 bases outside the gene matches. The germline CDR1 and CDR2 sequences are LNHDA and SQIVND (reference sequence). The length of the CDR3 is 16 residues. The CDR3: CASSTRQGSHNYGYTF. The CDR3 nucleotides read TGTGCCAGTAGTACCCGACAGGGGTCCCATAACTATGGCTACACCTTC. Together with reference TRBV19 and TRBJ1-2, the CDR3 gives the full variable domain: DGGITQSPKYLFRKEGQNVTLSCEQNLNHDAMYWYRQDPGQGLRLIYYSQIVNDFQKGDIAEGYSVSREKKESFPLTVTSAQKNPTAFYLCASSTRQGSHNYGYTFGSGTRLTVV.

The genes are TRBV5-4 and TRBJ1-6; D is possibly TRBD1 (6 bases). Germline CDR1 and CDR2: SGHNT and YYREEE (reference sequence). V lost 3 bases and J lost 3, with 10 bases in between. The CDR3 totals 15 residues. The CDR3 DNA reads TGTGCCAGCAGCTGGAGGACAGACTATAATTCACCCCTCCACTTT. Its translation is CASSWRTDYNSPLHF.

This clone has just one count. This sequence joins TRBV4-1 and TRBJ1-2; no firm D call. CDR3 size: 14 residues. V was clipped by 4 bases and J by 3 bases, with 12 bases between them. CDR1 and CDR2 (germline): MGHRA, YSYEKL. The CDR3 here is CASSPEQAYYGYTF. The CDR3, as DNA: TGCGCCAGCAGCCCAGAGCAGGCTTACTATGGCTACACCTTC.

The chain links TRBV6-1 to TRBJ1-1, with D possibly matching TRBD1 (5 bases). The V gene's germline CDR1 is MNHNS and CDR2 SASEGT. The CDR3 loop spans 14 amino acids. Trimming removed 2 bases at V and 0 bases at J, with 7 bases between. The DNA for the CDR3 is TGTGCCAGCAGTGAACAGGGTATGAACACTGAAGCTTTCTTT. Its protein product is CASSEQGMNTEAFF.

This clone has only one observation. For the CDR3, the DNA is TGTGCCAGTAGTATATTGAGGGGGCAAGGCAATCAGCCCCAGCATTTT. Protein sequence: CASSILRGQGNQPQHF. The gene calls are TRBV19 and TRBJ1-5; 7 nucleotides align to TRBD1. Trimming took 2 bases from V and 2 from J; bases not matched to a gene: 6. The CDR3 has 16 residues. Germline lookup yields CDR1 LNHDA and CDR2 SQIVND (reference sequence).

V gene TRBV4-3 combines with J gene TRBJ1-2; no reliable D call. Trimming removed 0 bases from V and 3 bases from J, with 11 bases in between. Germline-derived CDR1 and CDR2 are LGHNA and YSLEER. This CDR3 has 15 amino acids. The CDR3 nucleotides read TGCGCCAGCAGCCAAGATTGGGAGGGTTACTATGGCTACACCTTC. It encodes CASSQDWEGYYGYTF.

This clone is a singleton in its sample. The V gene is TRBV10-3, the J gene TRBJ2-7; possible D gene TRBD2, 6 bases. The V end was cut by 7 bases, the J end by 5 bases, with 15 bases between. CDR3 length: 13 residues. Germline values: CDR1 ENHRY, CDR2 SYGVKD. The CDR3 spells CAINPAGSNEQYF. CDR3 in DNA: TGTGCCATCAATCCCGCGGGGTCTAACGAGCAGTACTTC.

This chain connects TRBV13 to TRBJ2-3; D unresolved. Trimming took off 5 bases at V and 1 base at J, with 4 bases between the two ends. This CDR3 spans 12 amino acids. From germline, CDR1 is PRHDT and CDR2 FYEKMQ (reference sequence). The CDR3 region has the DNA TGTGCCAGCAGCCCCCGCACAGATACGCAGTATTTT. This codes for CASSPRTDTQYF.

The gene calls are TRBV11-2 and TRBJ1-5, with D tentatively TRBD1 (5 bases). The CDR3 consists of 15 residues. V lost 5 bases and J lost 4, with 15 bases in between. The germline gives CDR1 SGHAT, CDR2 FQNNGV. The CDR3 protein is CASSPGPRGNQPQHF. In nucleotides, the CDR3 is TGTGCCAGCAGCCCGGGACCGCGGGGGAATCAGCCCCAGCATTTT.

Of note for this clone: Sequence at one end of the junction differs from germline and may be a read error. V is TRBV3-1 (or the pseudogene TRBV3-2) and J is TRBJ1-6; D unclear. This CDR3 spans 14 amino acids. CDR1 is LGHDT and CDR2 is YNNKEL in the germline V gene (reference sequence). This CDR3 is CASSRESYNLPLHF. DNA of the CDR3: TGTGCCAGCAGCCGGGAGTCCTATAATTTACCCCTCCACTTT.

This clone has a single count. The chain uses TRBV28 and TRBJ2-3; D uncertain. CDR3 size: 11 residues. V shed 6 bases and J shed 9 bases, with 10 bases lying between them. Germline V lookup: CDR1 MDHEN, CDR2 SYDVKM. CDR3 nucleotides: TGTGCCAGCAGCTTCCTTGGGACGCAGTATTTT. Translating gives CASSFLGTQYF.

The genes are TRBV7-2 and TRBJ2-7; maybe TRBD1 (5 bases). The CDR3 extends over 15 amino acids. Trimming took off 4 bases at V and 4 bases at J, with 17 bases between the two ends. The germline CDR1 and CDR2 sequences are SGHTA and FQGNSA. The CDR3 coding sequence is TGTGCCAGCAGCTCGACAGAGACGAGATCATACGAGCAGTACTTC. It yields the protein CASSSTETRSYEQYF.

The gene calls are TRBV24-1 and TRBJ2-3; 8 nucleotides match TRBD2. The CDR3 length is 16 residues. Germline-derived CDR1 and CDR2 are KGHDR and SFDVKD. The V segment lost 1 base and the J segment 0 bases; nucleotides outside the gene matches: 2. The CDR3: CATSDFGGGSTDTQYF. The CDR3 DNA reads TGTGCCACCAGTGATTTTGGCGGGGGGAGCACAGATACGCAGTATTTT.

The J gene is TRBJ2-7, the V gene TRBV18, with 11 nucleotides matching TRBD1. Losses at the gene ends were 4 bases for V and 3 bases for J; bases not matched to a gene: 5. CDR3 length: 15 residues. Germline CDR1 and CDR2: KGHSH and LQKENI. CDR3 protein: CASSQGQGVFYEQYF. CDR3 nucleotides: TGTGCCAGCTCACAGGGACAGGGGGTCTTCTACGAGCAGTACTTC.

The rearrangement links TRBV12-3 or TRBV12-4 to TRBJ1-1; tentatively, D is TRBD1 (6 bases). Trimming left V 6 bases short and J 4 bases short, with 12 bases between. This CDR3 spans 13 amino acids. The CDR3 DNA sequence: TGTGCCAGCAGAGATACAGGGAGCACTGAAGCTTTCTTT. Residues: CASRDTGSTEAFF.

This sequence joins TRBV7-8 and TRBJ2-3; D is perhaps TRBD2 (5 bases). The CDR3 runs 16 residues. CDR1 is SGHVS, CDR2 FQNEAQ, per germline. V lost 0 bases, J lost 4 bases, and 14 bases lay in between. CDR3 sequence: CASSLARLEAADTQYF. CDR3 nucleotides: TGTGCCAGCAGCTTAGCGCGTCTGGAGGCGGCAGATACGCAGTATTTT.

The genes are TRBV12-3 or TRBV12-4 and TRBJ1-1; D gene uncertain. Trimming took 5 bases from V and 2 from J, leaving 9 bases between them. The CDR3 covers 13 residues. The CDR3 is CASSRGANTEAFF. The CDR3 bases are TGTGCCAGCAGTCGAGGAGCCAACACTGAAGCTTTCTTT.